The T cell receptor beta chain described here comes from a study of T-cell reconstitution after alpha-beta-depleted transplantation in children. Findings and limits, study-wide: The study traced high day-60 TCRbeta diversity in some patients to surviving recipient T cells and thymic progenitors.

The CDR3 has 15 amino acids. The V end was cut by 1 base, the J end by 3 bases, with 12 bases between. Germline V CDR1 and CDR2: SGHTA, FQGNSA. TCRbeta library construction was performed incorporating unique molecular identifiers. A single record per CDR3 protein comes from TCRdb applying MiXCR to the PCR reads. The sample includes approximately 800,000 distinct CDR3 sequences, roughly 15% of them seen just once. Regarding this clonotype: The antigen is not known.

The sequences come from PBMCs, mostly from graft donor cells, collected 360 days after TCRalphabeta/CD19-depleted stem cell transplant. The chain recombines TRBV7-2 with TRBJ1-1; weak D call: TRBD1 (5 bases). This clonotype was sampled from a male patient aged 5 to 17 who had a stem cell transplant for acute lymphoblastic leukemia, so the T cells may come from the graft donor. CDR3 nucleotides: TGTGCCAGCAGCTTAGTCGCAGGGTCGCACACTGAAGCTTTCTTT. Its protein product is CASSLVAGSHTEAFF.